The source of this TCR beta chain is a study of blood T cell repertoires in COVID-19. Looking at the study overall: Samples came from the United States, Italy and Spain, spanning acute and convalescent COVID-19. Sources were T cells, B-cell-depleted T cells, or PBMCs; the material itself was cDNA or gDNA.

In the study's own analysis: Cell counts per sample came from amplifying reference gene primers. TCRdb keeps only in-frame clones here, not all; method: immunoSEQ multiplex PCR. The D gene and trimming were derived from the DNA, and the V and J assignments and clone size from that table. The repertoire holds a few hundred thousand clones, with 75% to 90% as singletons. CDR1 is MGHRA, CDR2 YSYEKL, per germline. The CDR3 totals 15 residues. V was pared by 4 bases and J by 1 base, with 4 bases of the junction left unmatched. The specimen was peripheral blood. V and J are TRBV4-1 and TRBJ2-3, with 8 nucleotides matching TRBD1. This TCR derives from a woman aged 35 to 49 who had recovered from COVID-19. The CDR3: CASSPQGAGTDTQYF. CDR3 bases: TGCGCCAGCAGCCCCCAGGGGGCCGGCACAGATACGCAGTATTTT.